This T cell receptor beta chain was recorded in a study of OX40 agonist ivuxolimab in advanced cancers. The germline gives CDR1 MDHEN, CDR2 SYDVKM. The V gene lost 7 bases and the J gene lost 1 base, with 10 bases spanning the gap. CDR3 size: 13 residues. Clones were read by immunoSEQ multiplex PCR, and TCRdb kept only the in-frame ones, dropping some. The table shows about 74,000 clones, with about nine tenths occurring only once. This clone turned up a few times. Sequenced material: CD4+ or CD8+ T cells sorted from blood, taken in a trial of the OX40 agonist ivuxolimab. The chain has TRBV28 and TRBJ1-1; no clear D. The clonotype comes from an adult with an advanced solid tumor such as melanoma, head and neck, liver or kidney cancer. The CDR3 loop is CASTASGNTEAFF. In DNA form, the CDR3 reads TGTGCCAGCACCGCCTCGGGGAACACTGAAGCTTTCTTT.